This T cell receptor beta chain was recovered during a study of human T cells and chemical hapten exposure. Time point: patch test 1, 2 weeks after DPC sensitization. As to treatment: therapeutic diphenylcyclopropenone sensitization with weekly scalp DPC. TCRdb processed the RACE reads anew with MiXCR; each CDR3 protein has one entry. The sample yields around 380,000 distinct CDR3 sequences, 4% to 5.5% seen once. V was clipped by 3 bases and J by 5 bases; unmatched bases: 3. CDR1 is SGHDT, CDR2 YYEEEE, per germline. The CDR3 totals 15 residues. The sequenced sample was whole blood, obtained in connection with sensitization to the hapten diphenylcyclopropenone (DPC). The clonotype comes from a woman in her forties or fifties with alopecia areata. Some clones in this sample may be carry-over from other donors' samples. The V and J genes are TRBV5-6 and TRBJ2-1; 12 positions agree with TRBD2. The CDR3 region has the DNA TGTGCCAGCAGCTGGGGACTAGCGGGTAACAATGAGCAGTTCTTC. This encodes CASSWGLAGNNEQFF.